Below are 22 T cell receptor beta chains sequenced from a single sample in a study of breast tumors, draining lymph nodes, adjacent tissues. Samples came from axillary lymph nodes draining the breast cancer. TCRdb recomputed calls from the multiplex PCR reads with MiXCR, one row per CDR3 protein. The top ten hold 3% to 4% of the sample, which has under 300,000 distinct CDR3 sequences, roughly a third seen once. Specimen: axillary lymph node tissue. These receptors were taken from a female donor with breast cancer. Some clones in this sample may be carry-over from other donors' samples.

This clonotype was found many times. The chain joins TRBV20-1 to TRBJ2-7; D is perhaps TRBD2 (6 bases). The germline CDR1 and CDR2 sequences are DFQATT and SNEGSKA (reference sequence). The CDR3 extends over 12 amino acids. With 7 bases removed from V and 0 bases from J, the gap between germline ends came to 10 bases. The CDR3 region is CSVVGGSYEQYF. In DNA, the CDR3 is TGCAGTGTGGTGGGGGGCTCCTACGAGCAGTACTTC.

This clonotype was observed once. The junction shows a germline mismatch at one end, possibly a read error. The V gene is TRBV7-9, the J gene TRBJ1-2; the D gene is possibly TRBD1 (5 bases). This CDR3 region has 15 residues. Germline V CDR1 and CDR2: SEHNR, FQNEAQ (reference sequence). The CDR3 sequence: CASSLGAGLERGYPF. CDR3 nucleotide sequence: TGTGCCAGCAGCTTAGGGGCGGGGCTCGAGAGGGGCTACCCCTTC.

This clonotype was counted only a few times. The chain employs TRBV28 and TRBJ1-2; 7 nucleotides align to TRBD1. This CDR3 has 14 amino acids. From germline, CDR1 is MDHEN and CDR2 SYDVKM. V gave up 5 bases and J gave up 4 bases; unmatched junction bases: 7. The CDR3 DNA follows: TGTGCCAGCAGTATTAAGGGGGCGGTCTATGGCTACACCTTC. Protein product: CASSIKGAVYGYTF.

This clonotype has a count of ten or more. The CDR3 DNA is TGTGCCAGCAGACGGACAGTCTCTGGGGCCAACGTCCTGACTTTC. It yields the protein CASRRTVSGANVLTF. This sequence joins TRBV9 and TRBJ2-6; TRBD1 might be the D (6 bases). In germline, CDR1 is SGDLS, CDR2 YYNGEE. Trimming took off 5 bases at V and 0 bases at J, with 9 bases between the two ends. The CDR3 has 15 residues.

This chain uses TRBV20-1 with TRBJ2-7; D perhaps matches TRBD2 (5 bases). CDR1 and CDR2 (germline): DFQATT, SNEGSKA (reference sequence). Trimming removed 0 bases at V and 5 bases at J, with 17 bases between. CDR3 length: 15 residues. CDR3 residues: CSARDLNAIAHEQYF. The CDR3 region has the DNA TGCAGTGCTAGAGATCTGAACGCCATAGCGCACGAGCAGTACTTC.

This clonotype was detected only a few times. With a much larger clone just one base away, this may be a read error. This chain links TRBV7-8 with TRBJ1-3; no definite D call. CDR1 and CDR2 from the germline V gene are SGHVS and FQNEAQ. This CDR3 spans 17 amino acids. CDR3 protein: CASSLGVVQSSGNPIYF. DNA for the CDR3: TGTGCCAGCAGCTTAGGAGTGGTTCAGAGCTCTGGAAACCCCATATATTTT.

This clonotype was observed many times. V is TRBV6-1 and J is TRBJ1-6; 8 nucleotides match TRBD1. This CDR3 contains 14 residues. Trimming at V came to 5 bases and at J to 10 bases, leaving 7 bases not matched to a gene. The germline V gene has CDR1 MNHNS and CDR2 SASEGT. The CDR3 spells CASSPDRGGSPLHF. CDR3 nucleotide sequence: TGTGCCAGCAGTCCCGACAGGGGCGGCTCACCCCTCCACTTT.

Only a few counts were recorded for this clonotype. The chain combines TRBV28 with TRBJ2-7, with D perhaps TRBD1 or TRBD2 (5 bases each). The CDR3 runs to 12 residues. V lost 7 bases to trimming and J lost 4 bases, with 11 bases between them. CDR1 MDHEN and CDR2 SYDVKM come from the germline V gene. The CDR3 is CASTTEGYEQYF. The CDR3 DNA sequence: TGTGCCAGCACTACAGAGGGGTACGAGCAGTACTTC.

Concerning this clonotype: A much larger clone differs from this one at a single base, so this may be a read error. This chain joins TRBV30 and TRBJ1-4; perhaps TRBD1 as D (6 bases). Germline CDR1 and CDR2: GTSNPN and SVGIG (reference sequence). CDR3 length: 15 amino acids. V was cut by 1 base and J by 7 bases, with 16 bases left in between. The CDR3 reads CAWSAGVGRGEKLFF. In DNA, the CDR3 is TGTGCCTGGAGTGCAGGGGTAGGGAGGGGTGAAAAACTGTTTTTT.

This clonotype was observed at least ten times. J is TRBJ2-7 and V is TRBV2; weak D call: TRBD2 (6 bases). Germline V gene sequence: CDR1 SNHLY, CDR2 FYNNEI. V was trimmed by 10 bases and J by 2 bases, leaving 18 bases between them. This CDR3 contains 14 residues. In DNA, the CDR3 is TGTGCCATCCTGGGACTCTCGGGAACCTACGAGCAGTACTTC. Protein: CAILGLSGTYEQYF.

The rearrangement links TRBV9 to TRBJ2-2; D unclear. Trimming removed 0 bases at V and 3 bases at J, with 9 bases between. The germline gives CDR1 SGDLS, CDR2 YYNGEE. This CDR3 is built from 15 residues. The chain's CDR3 is CASSVEGSHTGELFF. In DNA, the CDR3 is TGTGCCAGCAGCGTAGAGGGTTCGCACACCGGGGAGCTGTTTTTT. The full variable domain, completed using reference TRBV9 and TRBJ2-2, is DSGVTQTPKHLITATGQRVTLRCSPRSGDLSVYWYQQSLDQGLQFLIQYYNGEERAKGNILERFSAQQFPDLHSELNLSSLELGDSALYFCASSVEGSHTGELFFGEGSRLTVL.

This clonotype was seen only once. The chain combines TRBV5-1 with TRBJ2-6, with unresolved D. Trimming left V 2 bases short and J 17 bases short, with 5 bases between. The CDR3 covers 9 residues. The germline CDR1 and CDR2 sequences are SGHRS and YFSETQ. In DNA, the CDR3 is TGCGCCAGCAGCTTCCTAATGACTTTC. Translated, it gives CASSFLMTF.

The genes are TRBV7-2 and TRBJ2-7; no clear D gene. V was shortened by 2 bases and J by 7 bases, with 12 bases between the two germline ends. This CDR3 is 13 amino acids long. The germline CDR1 and CDR2 sequences are SGHTA and FQGNSA. CDR3 nucleotides: TGTGCCAGCAGCTTAAACGTAGCCAGAGAGCAGTACTTC. It is translated as CASSLNVAREQYF.

This clonotype was seen ten or more times. The V call is TRBV3-1, the J call TRBJ1-6; tentative D call: TRBD1 (6 bases). The V gene's germline CDR1 is LGHDT and CDR2 YNNKEL (reference sequence). The V end lost 4 bases, the J end lost 5 bases, and 12 bases lay between the germline ends. The CDR3 covers 15 residues. The CDR3 coding sequence is TGTGCCAGCAGCCCGACCAGGGGAAATAATTCACCCCTCCACTTT. It encodes CASSPTRGNNSPLHF.

V usage is TRBV5-1 and J usage is TRBJ2-1; 10 bases align to TRBD1. Germline values: CDR1 SGHRS, CDR2 YFSETQ. With V trimmed by 1 base and J by 3 bases, 7 bases remained unmatched. CDR3 length equals 17 residues. This CDR3 reads CASSLYGTGENYNEQFF. As DNA, the CDR3 is TGCGCCAGCAGCTTGTATGGGACAGGGGAAAACTACAATGAGCAGTTCTTC.

This chain links TRBV6-5 with TRBJ2-3, with D perhaps TRBD2 (5 bases). Germline CDR1 is MNHEY and CDR2 is SVGAGI. Trimming stripped 4 bases from V and 3 bases from J, with 14 bases between. This CDR3 region has 15 residues. CDR3 protein: CASSWADSLTDTQYF. The CDR3, as DNA: TGTGCCAGCAGTTGGGCGGACTCCTTAACAGATACGCAGTATTTT.

This clonotype was detected many times. The V and J genes are TRBV20-1 and TRBJ2-1, with D possibly matching TRBD1 (6 bases). Trimming shortened V by 7 bases and J by 5 bases, and 18 bases separated the two germline ends. This CDR3 is built from 14 residues. Germline V lookup: CDR1 DFQATT, CDR2 SNEGSKA (reference sequence). In DNA, the CDR3 is TGCAGTGTCTCTAGGACAGTTAAGAACAATGAGCAGTTCTTC. It specifies CSVSRTVKNNEQFF.

The chain employs TRBV5-4 and TRBJ1-2, with D possibly being TRBD1 (5 bases). Germline CDR1 SGHNT, CDR2 YYREEE (reference sequence). Trimming shortened V by 7 bases and J by 4 bases, and 14 bases separated the two germline ends. This CDR3 has 13 residues. CDR3 sequence: CASRSGGVYGYTF. The CDR3 region has the DNA TGTGCCAGCCGCTCCGGGGGGGTCTATGGCTACACCTTC.

With regard to this clonotype: Just one base apart from a much larger clone, this may be a read error. The gene calls are TRBV6-2 or TRBV6-3 and TRBJ2-3; D gene uncertain. V was trimmed by 6 bases and J by 6 bases, leaving 13 bases between them. Per the germline V gene, CDR1 is MNHEY and CDR2 is SVGEGT. This CDR3 is built from 13 residues. DNA for the CDR3: TGTGCCAGCAGGCCTGAACAAACGGATACGCAGTATTTT. Protein sequence: CASRPEQTDTQYF.

This clonotype has only a few counts. Possible read error: a much larger clone is one base away. This chain connects TRBV11-3 to TRBJ2-5; D not certain. Germline CDR1 reads SGHNT; CDR2 reads YENEEA. V was shortened by 1 base and J by 8 bases, with 8 bases between the two germline ends. CDR3 length: 12 amino acids. Here the CDR3 reads CASSLGPDTQYF. CDR3 DNA sequence: TGTGCCAGCAGCTTAGGCCCCGACACCCAGTACTTC. Using reference TRBV11-3 and TRBJ2-5 for the parts outside the CDR3, the full variable domain is EAGVVQSPRYKIIEKKQPVAFWCNPISGHNTLYWYLQNLGQGPELLIRYENEEAVDDSQLPKDRFSAERLKGVDSTLKIQPAELGDSAVYLCASSLGPDTQYFGPGTRLLVL.

This clonotype was detected ten times or more. The CDR3 region is CASTEDSVWAIPIQETQYF. In DNA form, the CDR3 reads TGTGCCAGCACCGAGGACTCGGTTTGGGCTATCCCGATCCAAGAGACCCAGTACTTC. This chain connects TRBV2 to TRBJ2-5; TRBD2 is a possible D gene (5 bases). CDR1 is SNHLY and CDR2 is FYNNEI in the germline V gene. V dropped 7 bases and J dropped 1 base, with 28 bases sitting between them. This CDR3 has 19 amino acids. Using reference TRBV2 and TRBJ2-5 for the parts outside the CDR3, the full variable domain is EPEVTQTPSHQVTQMGQEVILRCVPISNHLYFYWYRQILGQKVEFLVSFYNNEISEKSEIFDDQFSVERPDGSNFTLKIRSTKLEDSAMYFCASTEDSVWAIPIQETQYFGPGTRLLVL.

Ten or more counts support this clonotype. This chain uses TRBV2 with TRBJ2-1; maybe TRBD1 (5 bases). The CDR3 runs 17 residues. Trimming took off 4 bases at V and 0 bases at J, with 16 bases between the two ends. Germline-derived CDR1 and CDR2 are SNHLY and FYNNEI. The CDR3 is CASSGARGTLSYNEQFF. The CDR3 DNA is TGTGCCAGCAGTGGAGCTAGGGGAACACTCTCCTACAATGAGCAGTTCTTC.